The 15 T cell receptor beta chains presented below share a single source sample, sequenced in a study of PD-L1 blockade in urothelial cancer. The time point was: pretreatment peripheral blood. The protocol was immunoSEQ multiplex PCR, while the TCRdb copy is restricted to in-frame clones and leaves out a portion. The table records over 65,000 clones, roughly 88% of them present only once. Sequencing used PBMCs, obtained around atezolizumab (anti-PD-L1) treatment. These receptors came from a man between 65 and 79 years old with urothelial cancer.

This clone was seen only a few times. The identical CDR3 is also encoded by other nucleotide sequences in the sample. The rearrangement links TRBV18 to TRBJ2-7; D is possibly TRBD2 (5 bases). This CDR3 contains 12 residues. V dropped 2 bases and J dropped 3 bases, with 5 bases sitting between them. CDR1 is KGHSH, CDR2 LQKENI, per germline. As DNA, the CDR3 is TGTGCCAGCTCACCAGGAGGCTACGAGCAGTACTTC. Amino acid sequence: CASSPGGYEQYF.

CDR3 nucleotide sequence: TGTGCCAGCAGCAGTGGGGTGGGACAGACTAACTATGGCTACACCTTC. Residues: CASSSGVGQTNYGYTF. V and J are TRBV2 and TRBJ1-2, with 7 nucleotides matching TRBD1. V shed 6 bases, J shed 0 bases, and the junction held 10 bases outside the gene matches. This CDR3 region has 16 residues. From germline, CDR1 is SNHLY and CDR2 FYNNEI.

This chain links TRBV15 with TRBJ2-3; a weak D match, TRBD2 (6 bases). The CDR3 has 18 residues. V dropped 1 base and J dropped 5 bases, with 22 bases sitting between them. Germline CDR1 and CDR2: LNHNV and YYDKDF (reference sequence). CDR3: CATSRAGSATGDKDTQYF. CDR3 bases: TGTGCCACCAGCAGAGCGGGCTCCGCAACGGGAGATAAAGATACGCAGTATTTT.

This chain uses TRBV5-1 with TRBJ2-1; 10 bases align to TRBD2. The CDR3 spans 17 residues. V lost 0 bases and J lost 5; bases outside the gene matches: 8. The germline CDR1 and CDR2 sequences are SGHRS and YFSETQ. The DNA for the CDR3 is TGCGCCAGCAGCTTGGTGGGAGCGGGAGGGCCCCACAATGAGCAGTTCTTC. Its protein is CASSLVGAGGPHNEQFF.

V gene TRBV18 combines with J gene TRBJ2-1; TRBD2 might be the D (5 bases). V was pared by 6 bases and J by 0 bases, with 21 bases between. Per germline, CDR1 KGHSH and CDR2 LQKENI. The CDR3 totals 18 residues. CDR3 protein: CASSPRGVSVSSYNEQFF. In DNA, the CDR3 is TGTGCCAGCTCCCCCCGGGGTGTATCCGTGAGCTCCTACAATGAGCAGTTCTTC.

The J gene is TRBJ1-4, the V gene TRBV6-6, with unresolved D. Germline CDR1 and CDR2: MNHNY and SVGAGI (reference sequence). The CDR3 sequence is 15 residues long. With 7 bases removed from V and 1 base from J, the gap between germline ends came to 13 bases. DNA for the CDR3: TGTGCCAGCATGTCGGGAACCTTAACTAATGAAAAACTGTTTTTT. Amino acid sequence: CASMSGTLTNEKLFF.

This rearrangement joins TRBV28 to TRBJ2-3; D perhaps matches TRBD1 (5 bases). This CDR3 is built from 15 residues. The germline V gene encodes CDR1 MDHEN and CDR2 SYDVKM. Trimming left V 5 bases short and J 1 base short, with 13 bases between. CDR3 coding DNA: TGTGCCAGCAGTCTTCCCGGACAAGGCACAGATACGCAGTATTTT. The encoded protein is CASSLPGQGTDTQYF.

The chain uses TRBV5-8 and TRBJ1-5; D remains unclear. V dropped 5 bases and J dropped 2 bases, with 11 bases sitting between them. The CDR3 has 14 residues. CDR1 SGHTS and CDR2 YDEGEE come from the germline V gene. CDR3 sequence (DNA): TGTGCCAGCAGTTTCTTTGGAGGCAATCAGCCCCAGCATTTT. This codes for CASSFFGGNQPQHF.

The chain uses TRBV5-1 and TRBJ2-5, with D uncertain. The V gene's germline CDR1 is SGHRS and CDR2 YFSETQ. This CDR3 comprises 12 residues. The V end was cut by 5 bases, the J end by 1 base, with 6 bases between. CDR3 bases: TGCGCCAGCAGAGCCCTCCAAGAGACCCAGTACTTC. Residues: CASRALQETQYF.

The CDR3 coding sequence is TGTGCCAGCAGCAAAATTCCGGACAGGCTGGGTGTTGTC. The encoded protein is CASSKIPDRLGVV. This chain joins TRBV21-1 and TRBJ2-7; TRBD1 is taken as the D call from the table, unchecked against the DNA. TRBV21-1 is assigned pseudogene status. The CDR3 spans 13 residues.

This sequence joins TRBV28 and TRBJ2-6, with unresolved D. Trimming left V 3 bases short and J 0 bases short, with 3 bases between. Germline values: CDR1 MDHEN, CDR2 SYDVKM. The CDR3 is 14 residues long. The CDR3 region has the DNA TGTGCCAGCAGTTTCCACTCTGGGGCCAACGTCCTGACTTTC. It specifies CASSFHSGANVLTF.

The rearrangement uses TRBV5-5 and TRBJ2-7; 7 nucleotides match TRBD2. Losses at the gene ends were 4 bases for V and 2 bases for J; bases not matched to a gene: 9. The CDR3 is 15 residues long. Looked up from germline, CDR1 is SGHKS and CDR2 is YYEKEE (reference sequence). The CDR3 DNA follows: TGTGCCAGCAGCACCGCACCTAGCGGAGCCTACGAGCAGTACTTC. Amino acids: CASSTAPSGAYEQYF.

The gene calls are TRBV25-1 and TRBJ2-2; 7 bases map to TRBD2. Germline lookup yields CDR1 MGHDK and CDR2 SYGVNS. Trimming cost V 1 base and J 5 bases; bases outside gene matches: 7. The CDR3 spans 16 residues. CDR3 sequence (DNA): TGTGCCAGCAGTGAATGGGGCGGGAGAGGAACCGGGGAGCTGTTTTTT. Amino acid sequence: CASSEWGGRGTGELFF.

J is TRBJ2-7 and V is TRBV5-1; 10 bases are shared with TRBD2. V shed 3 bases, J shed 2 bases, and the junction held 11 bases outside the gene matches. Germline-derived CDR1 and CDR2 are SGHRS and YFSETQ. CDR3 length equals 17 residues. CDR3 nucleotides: TGCGCCAGCAGCTCAACCTACAGCGGGAGGGCCCCCTACGAGCAGTACTTC. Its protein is CASSSTYSGRAPYEQYF.

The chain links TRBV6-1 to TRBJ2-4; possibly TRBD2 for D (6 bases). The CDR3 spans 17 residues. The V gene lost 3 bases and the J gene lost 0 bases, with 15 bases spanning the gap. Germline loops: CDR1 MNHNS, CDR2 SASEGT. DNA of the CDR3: TGTGCCAGCAGTGACCGGCGGGACTCCTCAGCCAAAAACATTCAGTACTTC. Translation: CASSDRRDSSAKNIQYF.